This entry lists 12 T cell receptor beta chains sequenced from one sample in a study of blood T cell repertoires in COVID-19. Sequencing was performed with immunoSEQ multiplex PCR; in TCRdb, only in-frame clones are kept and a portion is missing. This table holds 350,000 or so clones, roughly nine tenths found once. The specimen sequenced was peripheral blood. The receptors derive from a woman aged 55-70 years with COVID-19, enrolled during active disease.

Here the CDR3 DNA reads TGCGCCAGCAGCCCCCCCAGGGTTGACTATGGCTACACCTTC. Translation gives CASSPPRVDYGYTF. The chain carries TRBV4-1 and TRBJ1-2, with D possibly being TRBD1 (5 bases). Germline lookup yields CDR1 MGHRA and CDR2 YSYEKL. There are 14 residues in the CDR3. V lost 4 bases, J lost 3 bases, and 12 bases lay in between.

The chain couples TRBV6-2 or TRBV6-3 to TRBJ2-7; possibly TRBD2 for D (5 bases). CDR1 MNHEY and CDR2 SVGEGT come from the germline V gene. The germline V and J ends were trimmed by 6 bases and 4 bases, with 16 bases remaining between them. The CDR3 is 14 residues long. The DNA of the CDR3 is TGTGCCAGCAGCCAAACTCAAGGACTGTACGAGCAGTACTTC. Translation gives CASSQTQGLYEQYF.

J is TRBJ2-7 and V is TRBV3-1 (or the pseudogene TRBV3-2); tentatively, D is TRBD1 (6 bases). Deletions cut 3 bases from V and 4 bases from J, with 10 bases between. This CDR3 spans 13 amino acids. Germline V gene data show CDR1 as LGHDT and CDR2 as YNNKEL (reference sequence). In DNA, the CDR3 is TGTGCCAGCAGCCATTCTACAGGGTACGAGCAGTACTTC. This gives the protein CASSHSTGYEQYF.

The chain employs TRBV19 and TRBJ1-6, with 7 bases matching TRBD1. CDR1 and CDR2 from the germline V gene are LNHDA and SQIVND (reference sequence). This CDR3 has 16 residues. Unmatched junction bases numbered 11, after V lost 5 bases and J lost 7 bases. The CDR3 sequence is CASSAPGTVENSPLHF. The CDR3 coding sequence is TGTGCCAGTAGTGCACCTGGGACAGTGGAGAATTCACCCCTCCACTTT.

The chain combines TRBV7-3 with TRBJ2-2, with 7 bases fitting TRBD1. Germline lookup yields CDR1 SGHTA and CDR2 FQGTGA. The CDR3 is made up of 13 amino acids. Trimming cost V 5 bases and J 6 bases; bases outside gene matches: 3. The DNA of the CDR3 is TGTGCCAGCAGCCCTACAGGGGCCGGGGAGCTGTTTTTT. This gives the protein CASSPTGAGELFF.

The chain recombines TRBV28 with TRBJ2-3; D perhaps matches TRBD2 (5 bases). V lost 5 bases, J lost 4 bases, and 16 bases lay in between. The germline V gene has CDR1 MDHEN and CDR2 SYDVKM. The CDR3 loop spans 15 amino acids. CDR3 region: CASSPTGYRSDTQYF. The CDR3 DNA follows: TGTGCCAGCAGTCCTACGGGGTATCGGTCAGATACGCAGTATTTT. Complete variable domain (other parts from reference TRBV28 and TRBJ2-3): DVKVTQSSRYLVKRTGEKVFLECVQDMDHENMFWYRQDPGLGLRLIYFSYDVKMKEKGDIPEGYSVSREKKERFSLILESASTNQTSMYLCASSPTGYRSDTQYFGPGTRLTVL.

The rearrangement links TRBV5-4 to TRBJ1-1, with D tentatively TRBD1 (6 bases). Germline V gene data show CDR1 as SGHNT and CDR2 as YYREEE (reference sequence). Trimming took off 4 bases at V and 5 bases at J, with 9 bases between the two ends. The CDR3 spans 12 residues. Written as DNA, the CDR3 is TGTGCCAGCAGCGCGACAGGAACTGAAGCTTTCTTT. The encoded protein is CASSATGTEAFF.

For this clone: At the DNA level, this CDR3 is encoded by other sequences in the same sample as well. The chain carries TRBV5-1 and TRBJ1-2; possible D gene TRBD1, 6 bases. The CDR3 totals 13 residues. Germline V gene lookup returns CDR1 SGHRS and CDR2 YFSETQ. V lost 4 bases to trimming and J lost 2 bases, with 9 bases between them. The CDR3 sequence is CASSPGQNYGYTF. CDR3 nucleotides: TGCGCCAGCAGCCCAGGACAGAACTATGGCTACACCTTC.

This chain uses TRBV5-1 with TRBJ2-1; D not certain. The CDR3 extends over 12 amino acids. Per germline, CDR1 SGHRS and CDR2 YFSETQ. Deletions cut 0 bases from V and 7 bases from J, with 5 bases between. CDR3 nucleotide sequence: TGCGCCAGCAGCTTGGCCAGGAATGAGCAGTTCTTC. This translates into CASSLARNEQFF. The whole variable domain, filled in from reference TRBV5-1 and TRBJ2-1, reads KAGVTQTPRYLIKTRGQQVTLSCSPISGHRSVSWYQQTPGQGLQFLFEYFSETQRNKGNFPGRFSGRQFSNSRSEMNVSTLELGDSALYLCASSLARNEQFFGPGTRLTVL.

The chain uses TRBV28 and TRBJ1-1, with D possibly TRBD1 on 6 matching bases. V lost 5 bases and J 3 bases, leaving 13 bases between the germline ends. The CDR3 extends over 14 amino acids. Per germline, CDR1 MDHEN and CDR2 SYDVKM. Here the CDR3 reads CASSPYRVDTEAFF. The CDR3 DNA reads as TGTGCCAGCAGTCCTTACAGGGTCGACACTGAAGCTTTCTTT. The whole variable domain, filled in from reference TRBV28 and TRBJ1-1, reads DVKVTQSSRYLVKRTGEKVFLECVQDMDHENMFWYRQDPGLGLRLIYFSYDVKMKEKGDIPEGYSVSREKKERFSLILESASTNQTSMYLCASSPYRVDTEAFFGQGTRLTVV.

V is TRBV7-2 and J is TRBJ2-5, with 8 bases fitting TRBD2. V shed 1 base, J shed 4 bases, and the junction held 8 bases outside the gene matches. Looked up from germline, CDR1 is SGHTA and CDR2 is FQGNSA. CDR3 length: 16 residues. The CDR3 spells CASSLVAGGQGETQYF. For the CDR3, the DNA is TGTGCCAGCAGCTTAGTTGCGGGGGGCCAGGGAGAGACCCAGTACTTC.

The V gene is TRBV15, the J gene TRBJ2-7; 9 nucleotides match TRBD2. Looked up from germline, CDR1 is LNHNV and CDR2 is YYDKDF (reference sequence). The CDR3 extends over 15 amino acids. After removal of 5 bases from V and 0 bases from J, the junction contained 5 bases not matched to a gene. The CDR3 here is CATSPSGVFSYEQYF. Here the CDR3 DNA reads TGTGCCACCAGCCCTAGCGGGGTCTTCTCCTACGAGCAGTACTTC.